The 17 T cell receptor beta chains listed next were all sequenced from one sample in a study of PD-L1 blockade in urothelial cancer (dated by TCRdb to about 2017). Sample time point, as interpreted from the label and publication: peripheral blood 6 weeks after treatment start. Preparation of the library involved the immunoSEQ multiplex PCR assay. TCRdb carries this immuneACCESS record with in-frame sequences only. Its versions omit some clonotypes, under half of them owing to an unresolved V gene in the studies checked, with the rest unexplained. The sample data list about 36,000 clones, and approximately 84% of these were observed just once. The ten largest account for roughly a tenth of the sample. The sample consisted of PBMCs, taken around atezolizumab (anti-PD-L1) treatment. All receptors come from a man aged 40-55 years with urothelial cancer.

V and J are TRBV5-1 and TRBJ2-2; possible D gene TRBD2, 6 bases. CDR3 length: 15 amino acids. V shed 4 bases and J shed 7 bases, with 17 bases lying between them. Germline CDR1 SGHRS, CDR2 YFSETQ. CDR3: CASSIIAREDGELFF. The CDR3 DNA is TGCGCCAGCAGCATTATAGCGCGGGAAGACGGGGAGCTGTTTTTT.

The chain carries TRBV29-1 and TRBJ2-1, with 14 bases identical to TRBD2. This CDR3 region has 14 residues. CDR1 is SQVTM and CDR2 is ANQGSEA in the germline V gene. Unmatched junction bases numbered 7, after V lost 7 bases and J lost 8 bases. CDR3: CSAVGGLAGDEQFF. The CDR3 DNA reads TGCAGCGCCGTCGGGGGACTAGCGGGAGATGAGCAGTTCTTC.

The V and J genes are TRBV10-2 and TRBJ2-7, with TRBD2 matching 12 bases. CDR3 length: 16 residues. Germline CDR1 is WSHSY and CDR2 is SAAADI. Trimming at V came to 2 bases and at J to 2 bases, leaving 4 bases not matched to a gene. The CDR3 sequence: CASSEGTSGLPYEQYF. DNA of the CDR3: TGCGCCAGCAGTGAGGGGACTAGCGGGCTCCCCTACGAGCAGTACTTC.

The V and J genes are TRBV6-5 and TRBJ2-1; the D is unclear. V lost 0 bases to trimming and J lost 9 bases, with 12 bases between them. Germline CDR1 MNHEY, CDR2 SVGAGI. The CDR3 has 14 residues. This CDR3 reads CASSYSSLAVEQFF. The CDR3, as DNA: TGTGCCAGCAGTTACTCCAGCTTAGCTGTTGAGCAGTTCTTC.

This chain uses TRBV7-9 with TRBJ1-5; D uncertain. This CDR3 has 18 amino acids. The ends were cut back, 1 base at V and 3 bases at J, with 19 bases in the middle. From germline, CDR1 is SEHNR and CDR2 FQNEAQ (reference sequence). The CDR3 loop is CASSLELSASDFNQPQHF. The CDR3 DNA reads as TGTGCCAGCAGCTTAGAGCTATCGGCATCAGACTTCAATCAGCCCCAGCATTTT.

The chain has TRBV10-3 and TRBJ1-2; D is unresolved. The germline CDR1 and CDR2 sequences are ENHRY and SYGVKD. The length of the CDR3 is 13 residues. V lost 5 bases and J 4 bases, leaving 11 bases between the germline ends. This CDR3 reads CAISSSGTYGYTF. As DNA, the CDR3 is TGTGCCATCAGTTCATCAGGTACCTATGGCTACACCTTC.

The chain carries TRBV5-6 and TRBJ2-1; 16 bases are a match to TRBD2. Germline trimming cut 4 bases from V and 11 bases from J; bases unmatched to any gene: 6. Germline CDR1 reads SGHDT; CDR2 reads YYEEEE. The CDR3 runs 15 residues. The CDR3 protein is CASSRSGLAGGKQFF. CDR3 bases: TGTGCCAGCAGCAGATCGGGACTAGCGGGAGGGAAGCAGTTCTTC.

CDR3 DNA sequence: TGTGCCAGCAGCTCGACAGGGGGCCAGAACACTGAAGCTTTCTTT. This codes for CASSSTGGQNTEAFF. The chain couples TRBV5-5 to TRBJ1-1; 10 nucleotides align to TRBD1. Trimming removed 3 bases from V and 1 base from J; junction bases left unmatched: 3. CDR1 and CDR2 from the germline V gene are SGHKS and YYEKEE (reference sequence). The CDR3 runs to 15 residues.

In nucleotides, the CDR3 is TGTGCCAGCAGCTTACAGGGGTCTGAAGCTTTCTTT. It yields the protein CASSLQGSEAFF. This chain joins TRBV7-3 and TRBJ1-1, with D possibly matching TRBD1 (6 bases). V was cut by 2 bases and J by 6 bases, with 7 bases left in between. The CDR3 sequence is 12 residues long. Germline V gene sequence: CDR1 SGHTA, CDR2 FQGTGA.

The rearrangement joins TRBV9 to TRBJ1-2; 11 bases line up with TRBD1. J lost 0 bases, V lost 0 bases, and 1 base had no gene match. The CDR3 is made up of 16 amino acids. In germline, CDR1 is SGDLS, CDR2 YYNGEE. The CDR3 region has the DNA TGTGCCAGCAGCGTAGAGGGACAGGGGGCTAACTATGGCTACACCTTC. Translated: CASSVEGQGANYGYTF.

The chain uses TRBV28 and TRBJ2-3, with D possibly being TRBD2 (6 bases). The germline V and J ends were trimmed by 2 bases and 0 bases, with 9 bases remaining between them. CDR3 length: 15 residues. From germline, CDR1 is MDHEN and CDR2 SYDVKM. The CDR3 region has the DNA TGTGCCAGCAGTTTAAAGCGGGCTAGCACAGATACGCAGTATTTT. This sequence encodes CASSLKRASTDTQYF.

The V and J genes are TRBV19 and TRBJ1-5; D remains ambiguous. V was cut by 2 bases and J by 7 bases, with 15 bases left in between. From germline, CDR1 is LNHDA and CDR2 SQIVND (reference sequence). The CDR3 is made up of 15 amino acids. The CDR3 coding sequence is TGTGCCAGTAGTATAAGTCAGCAGGTCGGACAGCCCCAGCATTTT. It translates to CASSISQQVGQPQHF.

This chain uses TRBV28 with TRBJ1-2; D is ambiguous. The CDR3 totals 14 residues. The germline CDR1 and CDR2 sequences are MDHEN and SYDVKM. The V end was cut by 7 bases, the J end by 8 bases, with 20 bases between. The DNA for the CDR3 is TGTGCCAGCATGAGTGTGGGCCAGCCCCGAGGCTACACCTTC. This gives the protein CASMSVGQPRGYTF.

The V and J genes are TRBV2 and TRBJ2-5; TRBD1 might be the D (6 bases). Germline V gives CDR1 SNHLY, CDR2 FYNNEI. This CDR3 region has 14 residues. The V end was cut by 6 bases, the J end by 2 bases, with 13 bases between. CDR3 in DNA: TGTGCCAGCAGAGAGGACAGAAAACAAGAGACCCAGTACTTC. The encoded protein is CASREDRKQETQYF.

The CDR3 coding sequence is TGTGCCAGTAGTTTCTATAATGAGCAGTTCTTC. Translated: CASSFYNEQFF. The gene calls are TRBV19 and TRBJ2-1; no reliable D call. There are 11 residues in the CDR3. V was pared by 5 bases and J by 7 bases, with 6 bases between. Germline CDR1 is LNHDA and CDR2 is SQIVND (reference sequence).

This clone was recorded a few times. V is TRBV18 and J is TRBJ1-1; D remains unclear. V lost 10 bases, J lost 4 bases, and 16 bases lay in between. This CDR3 comprises 13 residues. Per germline, CDR1 KGHSH and CDR2 LQKENI. CDR3 region: CATTYSEGTEAFF. The CDR3 DNA is TGTGCCACTACATACAGTGAGGGCACTGAAGCTTTCTTT.

The V call is TRBV6-6, the J call TRBJ2-7; TRBD1 matches 7 bases. The CDR3 is made up of 13 amino acids. J lost 0 bases, V lost 8 bases, and 4 bases had no gene match. Looked up from germline, CDR1 is MNHNY and CDR2 is SVGAGI (reference sequence). CDR3 region: CASSGTDSYEQYF. CDR3 coding DNA: TGTGCCAGCTCCGGGACAGACTCCTACGAGCAGTACTTC.